The rows below give T cell receptor beta chains drawn from one sample of a study of blood T cells in healthy people across ages. TCRdb ran MiXCR on the 5' RACE reads and lists one entry per CDR3 protein. The sample records 1.5 million to 2 million distinct CDR3 sequences, 49% being singletons. Sequenced input: blood. These receptors all come from a woman aged 35 to 49 in good health. Both conserved end residues are trimmed from each CDR3.

v_call cdr3_aa
TRBV5-1 ASSSLPGLAGTSTDTQY
TRBV20-1 SARAGGNNQPQH
TRBV7-9 ASSSEGQGRLF
TRBV6-2/TRBV6-3 ASTIGLAWENIQY
TRBV14 ASSQEGRAGHAGNEQF
TRBV15 ATSSLGSGGYEQY
TRBV5-1 ASRGTSGGEQY
TRBV4-3 ASSQDKGVEKLF
TRBV29-1 SVEAPGVVETQY
TRBV18 ASSPIQRSETQY
TRBV6-5 ASRGLRTGQETQY
TRBV10-3 AISESPDSSYEQY
TRBV20-1 SARRGEHQY
TRBV6-6 ASGIQETQY
TRBV5-5 ASSSTGEGNYGYT
TRBV9 AGSVDSGSYNEQF
TRBV27 ASSLYETASGEF
TRBV5-8 ASSLGSSGGFETQY
TRBV5-5 ASSLDPPALYEQY
TRBV14 ASSQKKLSNEKLF
TRBV4-2 ASSQDIRLAGVQETQY
TRBV28 ASSSVGTGDKTQY
TRBV20-1 SAESWRGGTLNEQF
TRBV28 ASRDLPGQSYGYT
TRBV6-6 ASSYSGEGNEQY
TRBV9 ASSVGAGNDEQF
TRBV5-1 ASSHGLAGLETQY
TRBV5-1 ASSTTGTGLTRETQY
TRBV24-1 ATSDVSGGQGNEQF
TRBV4-3 ASSQYRSTENLFYEQY
TRBV24-1 ATSNPAGVETQY
TRBV10-3 AISDQTGTYNEQF
TRBV6-5 ASSYHYHRGRETQY
TRBV4-2 ASSLYLAGGAGELF
TRBV5-8 ASSLGSFFYGYT
TRBV4-1 ASSQGQGVRYEQY
TRBV5-1 ASSLYAGAGNSPLH
TRBV6-1 ASSEGTGNTEAF
TRBV13 ASSLGAGGIQETQY
TRBV6-6 TSRDRGGGEKLF
TRBV7-9 ASSFRGPDTEAF